This is a list of T cell receptor beta chains from one sample in a study of blood T cell repertoires in COVID-19. TCRdb keeps only in-frame clones here, not all; method: immunoSEQ multiplex PCR. Of 250,000 to 350,000 clones in the sample, 88% were seen once. Sequenced: peripheral blood. Receptor source: a woman in her twenties or thirties with COVID-19, enrolled during active disease. Each CDR3 is given with its conserved first and last residue.

V,CDR3
TRBV28,CASSLQDEGAPLHF
TRBV28,CASSLEQGDQPQHF
TRBV12-3/TRBV12-4,CASSLLGGQPQHF
TRBV4-1,CASSQRTSGNYEQYF
TRBV7-2,CASSLVGSPEAFF
TRBV12-3/TRBV12-4,CASSPTGGYEQYF
TRBV10-3,CAISGGLTDSAYEQYF
TRBV6-5,CASSLNVHSNQPQHF
TRBV5-1,CASSAGLAGVVEQYF
TRBV7-9,CASSSLRDRGNSPLHF
TRBV29-1,CSVSEGYGYTF
TRBV19,CASQLTAYNYEQYF
TRBV28,CASSYLTGELFF
TRBV19,CASRRGTEAQYF
TRBV29-1,CSVPGATNEKLFF
TRBV27,CASSLTDRGESGYTF
TRBV3-1/TRBV3-2,CASSQDLAGLGTQYF
TRBV19,CASTPAISSYEQYF
TRBV28,CASRPAPKNEQFF
TRBV19,CASSQTSGITDTQYF
TRBV4-2,CASSQGRGSTDTQYF
TRBV5-1,CASSLAGRGTYNEQFF
TRBV4-2,CASSPRPSGAKNIQYF
TRBV6-2/TRBV6-3,CASSPLYRGQNEKLFF